Sequencing of this T cell receptor beta chain was carried out in a study of T cells in Graves' hyperthyroidism and ophthalmopathy. RNA transcripts were the template for amplifying TCR beta CDR3 regions. The HTBI primer set served for first-round RT-PCR of the TCR CDR3. TCRdb ran MiXCR on the multiplex PCR reads and lists one entry per CDR3 protein. Altogether 150,000 to 200,000 distinct CDR3 sequences are present, less than 10% being singletons, with the ten largest covering approximately 20%. This clonotype was detected a few times. The origin of this receptor is a woman younger than 35 with Graves' hyperthyroidism that later progressed to Graves' ophthalmopathy. Source material: blood.

CDR3 protein: CASSITGTDGSPLHF. The CDR3 DNA reads TGTGCCAGTAGTATAACGGGGACAGACGGTTCACCCCTCCACTTT. The rearrangement links TRBV19 to TRBJ1-6; 7 bases map to TRBD1. Germline CDR1 and CDR2: LNHDA and SQIVND (reference sequence). V dropped 2 bases and J dropped 9; count of bases not matched to a gene: 7. This CDR3 region has 15 residues.